A single sample gave rise to the 2 T cell receptor beta chains below, sequenced in a study of naive and memory T cell subsets. Amplification of ligated cDNA took four PCR rounds with SP2 and nested alpha and beta constant primers. MiXCR, applied by TCRdb to the 5' RACE reads, yields one record per CDR3 protein. The sample holds 55,000 to 70,000 distinct CDR3 sequences, around 7.7% seen once. The library had UMIs added by 3' ligation of an oligonucleotide to TCR cDNA. The receptor set was obtained from a male donor in good health.

This clonotype turned up a few times. V and J are TRBV11-2 and TRBJ1-1; D might be TRBD1 (5 bases). The CDR3 has 13 residues. CDR1 and CDR2 (germline): SGHAT, FQNNGV. V was trimmed by 4 bases and J by 5 bases, leaving 11 bases between them. This CDR3 is CASSWGGVTEAFF. The CDR3 DNA sequence: TGTGCCAGCAGCTGGGGGGGGGTAACTGAAGCTTTCTTT.

The CDR3 here is CSVWDGRLNSYNEQFF. CDR3 nucleotides: TGCAGCGTTTGGGACGGACGCCTAAACTCCTACAATGAGCAGTTCTTC. This sequence joins TRBV29-1 and TRBJ2-1; the D call may be TRBD1 or TRBD2 (5 bases each). Trimming cost V 5 bases and J 0 bases, with 17 bases left between them. Looked up from germline, CDR1 is SQVTM and CDR2 is ANQGSEA. The CDR3 runs 16 residues.